This T cell receptor beta chain comes out of a study of response to subunit inactivated influenza vaccine. Study-wide findings and caveats: Authors suggested that a seasonal influenza vaccination recruits few new T cells each time.

TCRdb reprocessed the RT-PCR reads with MiXCR, giving one entry per CDR3 protein. In the table there are roughly 700,000 distinct CDR3 sequences, approximately 15% of which are singletons. The CDR3 length is 15 residues. Germline loops: CDR1 SGHTA, CDR2 FQGNSA. Trimming at V came to 5 bases and at J to 8 bases, leaving 8 bases not matched to a gene. Concerning this clonotype: Its specificity is unknown.

This material consisted of PBMCs from blood, taken 14 to 15 days before vaccination. This clonotype was sampled from a man aged 50 to 60 who received an inactivated influenza vaccine. The genes are TRBV7-2 and TRBJ2-1; 11 nucleotides line up with TRBD1. DNA of the CDR3: TGTGCCAGCAGCCGTTGGACAGGGGGCTCCGATGAGCAGTTCTTC. Translated, it gives CASSRWTGGSDEQFF.